This passage covers 23 T cell receptor beta chains from one sample sequenced in a study of tumor and adjacent non-tumor tissue in lung cancer. This sample's RNA came from whole unsorted tissue. Distant lung tissue was collected more than 3 cm away from the tumor edge. The library came from three nested PCR rounds adapted from ARM-PCR protocols. One entry per CDR3 protein, called by TCRdb with MiXCR from the multiplex PCR reads. The sample gives about 67,000 distinct CDR3 sequences, under 80% of which show up once; 35% to 55% is in the top ten. The sample consisted of distant non-tumor lung tissue. The receptors come from a man aged 55-75 years with non-small cell lung cancer.

The rearrangement links TRBV12-3 or TRBV12-4 to TRBJ2-1; 10 nucleotides line up with TRBD2. The CDR3 is made up of 15 amino acids. CDR3 protein: CANSPSGSLFNEQFF. In DNA, the CDR3 is TGTGCTAACAGCCCTAGCGGGAGTCTTTTCAATGAGCAGTTCTTC.

With respect to this clonotype: No conserved phenylalanine or tryptophan ends this CDR3, so it is likely a read error. The chain has TRBV4-2 and TRBJ2-7, with 7 bases fitting TRBD2. Germline loops: CDR1 LGHNA, CDR2 YNFKEQ. This CDR3 has 14 amino acids. The CDR3 sequence: CASNQEGRAYEQYI. The CDR3 DNA reads as TGTGCCAGCAACCAAGAAGGGAGGGCCTATGAGCAGTACATC.

The chain combines TRBV4-1 with TRBJ2-1, with 9 bases fitting TRBD2. With V trimmed by 7 bases and J by 8 bases, 18 bases remained unmatched. Germline V gives CDR1 MGHRA, CDR2 YSYEKL. CDR3 length equals 17 residues. CDR3 residues: CASIKDRASGTIDEQFF. CDR3 in DNA: TGCGCCAGCATCAAAGATCGGGCTAGCGGGACCATTGATGAGCAGTTCTTC.

This clonotype was counted ten times or more. The chain joins TRBV28 to TRBJ2-3, with D tentatively TRBD1 or TRBD2 (6 bases each). The CDR3 consists of 18 residues. The germline V gene encodes CDR1 MDHEN and CDR2 SYDVKM. The V end lost 6 bases, the J end lost 2 bases, and 24 bases lay between the germline ends. The CDR3 is CASRPLIINREVTDTQYF. CDR3 nucleotides: TGTGCCAGCAGGCCCCTTATAATTAACAGGGAGGTCACAGATACGCAGTATTTT.

Points on this clonotype: One junction end does not reproduce the germline sequence, and a read error may be involved. The rearrangement uses TRBV12-3 or TRBV12-4 and TRBJ2-1; D tentatively fits TRBD1 or TRBD2 (5 bases each). This CDR3 contains 15 residues. As DNA, the CDR3 is TGTACCAGCAGCTTCCCTCAGAGGGACCACAATGAACAGTTCTTC. It codes for CTSSFPQRDHNEQFF.

Worth noting for this clonotype: Sequence at one end of the junction differs from germline and may be a read error. The V and J genes are TRBV15 and TRBJ1-1, with 9 bases fitting TRBD1. The CDR3 loop spans 17 amino acids. CDR1 is LNHNV, CDR2 YYDKDF, per germline (reference sequence). CDR3 amino acids: CATSPRRTGATNTETFF. CDR3 nucleotides: TGTGCCACCAGCCCGCGGAGGACAGGGGCCACGAACACTGAAACTTTCTTT. Filled out from reference TRBV15 and TRBJ1-1, the complete variable domain reads DAMVIQNPRYQVTQFGKPVTLSCSQTLNHNVMYWYQQKSSQAPKLLFHYYDKDFNNEADTPDNFQSRRPNTSFCFLDIRSPGLGDTAMYLCATSPRRTGATNTETFFGQGTRLTVV.

Only a few counts were recorded for this clonotype. This may stem from a read error, because a much larger clone lies one nucleotide away. The CDR3 loop is CASSPDRNYGYSF. CDR3 nucleotide sequence: TGTGCCAGCAGCCCTGACAGGAACTATGGCTACAGCTTC. The chain combines TRBV28 with TRBJ1-2; D perhaps matches TRBD1 (6 bases). The CDR3 has 13 residues. Germline lookup yields CDR1 MDHEN and CDR2 SYDVKM.

This clonotype was seen more than once but under ten times. The rearrangement joins TRBV7-9 to TRBJ2-5, with D tentatively TRBD2 (7 bases). The CDR3 has 15 residues. V was trimmed by 5 bases and J by 9 bases, leaving 22 bases between them. Germline-derived CDR1 and CDR2 are SEHNR and FQNEAQ (reference sequence). The CDR3 loop is CASSLSVGGGEAQYF. CDR3 nucleotide sequence: TGTGCCAGCAGCCTCTCGGTGGGAGGGGGTGAGGCCCAGTACTTC.

On this clonotype itself: One junction end does not reproduce the germline sequence, and a read error may be involved. This chain connects TRBV6-5 to TRBJ2-7, with TRBD2 matching over 9 bases. The CDR3 sequence is 19 residues long. In germline, CDR1 is MNHEY, CDR2 SVGAGI. CDR3 region: CAGSYYRPNLAGRHYDQYF. CDR3 DNA: TGTGCCGGCAGTTACTACAGACCCAACCTAGCGGGACGACACTACGACCAGTACTTC.

As for this clonotype: This could be a read error, since a much larger clone is one nucleotide away. The V call is TRBV28, the J call TRBJ2-1; D gene uncertain. The CDR3 contains 14 residues. Trimming shortened V by 6 bases and J by 3 bases, and 12 bases separated the two germline ends. Germline CDR1 and CDR2: MDHEN and SYDVKM. The CDR3 loop reads CASRGNMDYNEQFF. DNA for the CDR3: TGTGCCAGCAGAGGGAACATGGACTACAATGAGCAGTTCTTC.

Comment on this clonotype: The junction departs from the called germline gene at one end, perhaps through a read error. The rearrangement joins TRBV6-5 to TRBJ2-7; 9 bases agree with TRBD1. The CDR3 is 17 residues long. Germline assignment: CDR1 MNHEY and CDR2 SVGAGI. This chain's CDR3 is CASSSRDRDTPTYEHYF. DNA for the CDR3: TGTGCCAGCAGCAGCCGGGACAGGGATACACCTACCTACGAGCACTACTTC.

A few counts support this clonotype. The chain recombines TRBV2 with TRBJ2-2; maybe TRBD1 (6 bases). With 6 bases removed from V and 1 base from J, the gap between germline ends came to 12 bases. The CDR3 has 15 amino acids. Germline V gene lookup returns CDR1 SNHLY and CDR2 FYNNEI. CDR3 sequence (DNA): TGTGCCAGCAGGGGGGCAGGCGTGAACACCGGGGAGCTGTTTTTT. Its translation: CASRGAGVNTGELFF.

Worth noting for this clonotype: A read error may produce the germline difference seen at one junction end. The chain links TRBV29-1 to TRBJ2-1; no definite D call. Germline loops: CDR1 SQVTM, CDR2 ANQGSEA. The CDR3 is made up of 15 amino acids. The chain's CDR3 is CSVGSGRITYNEQSF. DNA for the CDR3: TGCAGCGTTGGGAGTGGGCGGATCACCTACAATGAGCAGTCCTTC.

As concerns this clonotype: A junction end diverges from the germline sequence, so it may reflect a read error. This chain links TRBV6-1 with TRBJ2-1; D possibly corresponds to TRBD2 (6 bases). The length of the CDR3 is 12 residues. CDR1 and CDR2 from the germline V gene are MNHNS and SASEGT. The CDR3 is CACRGGVNEQFF. CDR3 in DNA: TGTGCCTGCAGAGGAGGGGTCAATGAGCAGTTCTTC.

About this clonotype: No conserved phenylalanine or tryptophan ends this CDR3, so it is likely a read error. CDR3 in DNA: TGCGCCAGCAGTGATGAGGAAGGGGAGCCAAGTCAGCCCCAGTATTTA. Translation gives CASSDEEGEPSQPQYL. This sequence joins TRBV10-2 and TRBJ1-5; D tentatively fits TRBD1 or TRBD2 (5 bases each). The DNA end is more similar to TRBJ2-3, so the J call may be wrong. Germline lookup yields CDR1 WSHSY and CDR2 SAAADI. The CDR3 is 16 amino acids.

This clonotype came up once. The junction departs from germline at one end; a sequencing error may be responsible. The CDR3 reads CTSSTGTRGGYNEQFF. The CDR3 bases are TGTACCAGTAGTACAGGGACGCGGGGGGGATACAATGAGCAGTTCTTC. The chain couples TRBV11-1 to TRBJ2-1, with TRBD2 matching 9 bases. Germline V lookup: CDR1 SGHAT, CDR2 FQDESV (reference sequence). The CDR3 length is 16 residues.

Comment on this clonotype: This CDR3 is missing its conserved last phenylalanine or tryptophan, likely due to a read error. The chain has TRBV11-1 and TRBJ1-1; the D gene is possibly TRBD1 (5 bases). In germline, CDR1 is SGHAT, CDR2 FQDESV (reference sequence). The CDR3 has 13 amino acids. The DNA for the CDR3 is TGCGCCAGCAGCTTAGCGCTGGGGGCTGAAGCTTTCATT. Protein product: CASSLALGAEAFI.

A note on this clonotype: The CDR3 carries no conserved terminal phenylalanine or tryptophan, so it likely arises from a read error. This chain uses TRBV11-2 with TRBJ2-7; D is uncertain. The CDR3 has 15 residues. The V gene's germline CDR1 is SGHAT and CDR2 FQNNGV. Trimming took 2 bases from V and 4 from J, leaving 15 bases between them. CDR3 nucleotides: TGTGCCAGCAGCTTAATCTTGGGCACCTTTTACGAGCAGTACTCC. It encodes CASSLILGTFYEQYS.

A word on this clonotype: Because the CDR3 is missing its conserved closing phenylalanine or tryptophan, this is likely a read error. For the CDR3, the DNA is TGTGCCAGCAGTATAGGGCATTTACTAGAGACCCAGTACTAC. Protein product: CASSIGHLLETQYY. The chain links TRBV12-3 or TRBV12-4 to TRBJ2-5; D call uncertain. V was shortened by 5 bases and J by 4 bases, with 14 bases between the two germline ends. The CDR3 is 14 residues long.

A note on this clonotype: Without the conserved terminal phenylalanine or tryptophan, this CDR3 likely stems from a read error. This CDR3 is CSVETGVQKTQYY. CDR3 nucleotide sequence: TGCAGCGTTGAAACAGGTGTACAGAAGACCCAGTACTAC. J is TRBJ2-5 and V is TRBV29-1, with a possible D match to TRBD1 (5 bases). The germline CDR1 and CDR2 sequences are SQVTM and ANQGSEA. V was pared by 2 bases and J by 6 bases, with 13 bases between. This CDR3 is built from 13 residues.

To note about this clonotype: The conserved final phenylalanine or tryptophan is absent from the CDR3, which likely points to a read error. The rearrangement joins TRBV14 to TRBJ2-3, with a tentative D call TRBD2 (5 bases). Trimming pared 1 base from V and 1 base from J, leaving 9 bases between. From germline, CDR1 is SGHDN and CDR2 FVKESK. The CDR3 contains 15 residues. The CDR3 sequence: CASSQARVGTDTQYL. The CDR3 nucleotides read TGTGCCAGCAGCCAAGCGCGGGTAGGCACAGATACGCAGTATCTT.

V gene TRBV29-1 combines with J gene TRBJ2-7; D ambiguous. The V end was cut by 0 bases, the J end by 12 bases, with 12 bases between. The length of the CDR3 is 11 residues. Germline V CDR1 and CDR2: SQVTM, ANQGSEA. As DNA, the CDR3 is TGCAGCGTTGAAGATATCGCCCAGCGGTACTTC. This gives the protein CSVEDIAQRYF.

In regard to this clonotype: An end of the junction does not agree with germline; a read error may underlie this. This chain connects TRBV29-1 to TRBJ1-1, with D uncertain. CDR1 SQVTM and CDR2 ANQGSEA come from the germline V gene. CDR3 length equals 12 residues. The CDR3 is CNVAMQNTEAFF. The CDR3 DNA sequence: TGCAACGTTGCAATGCAGAACACTGAAGCTTTCTTT.